This TCR beta chain was sequenced for a study of cytomegalovirus exposure and HLA in healthy donors. As for the study in general: Caucasian-associated ancestry cluster membership applied to around 80% of several hundred genotyped donors.

Researchers ran the PCR with 60 Vbeta and 13 Jbeta primers. Repertoires were generated with immunoSEQ multiplex PCR, while TCRdb's copy carries only in-frame clones and drops some. The table shows roughly 120,000 clones, with about two thirds occurring only once. The clonotype comes from a man aged 30-40 years in good health and CMV-seropositive. What was sequenced was PBMCs.

This chain's CDR3 is CASSIADSRISSGNTIYF. The CDR3 coding sequence is TGTGCCAGTAGTATTGCCGACAGCCGAATCTCCTCTGGAAACACCATATATTTT. J is TRBJ1-3 and V is TRBV19; D is possibly TRBD1 (5 bases). V lost 3 bases and J 0 bases, leaving 18 bases between the germline ends. This CDR3 has 18 amino acids. Per the germline V gene, CDR1 is LNHDA and CDR2 is SQIVND (reference sequence).